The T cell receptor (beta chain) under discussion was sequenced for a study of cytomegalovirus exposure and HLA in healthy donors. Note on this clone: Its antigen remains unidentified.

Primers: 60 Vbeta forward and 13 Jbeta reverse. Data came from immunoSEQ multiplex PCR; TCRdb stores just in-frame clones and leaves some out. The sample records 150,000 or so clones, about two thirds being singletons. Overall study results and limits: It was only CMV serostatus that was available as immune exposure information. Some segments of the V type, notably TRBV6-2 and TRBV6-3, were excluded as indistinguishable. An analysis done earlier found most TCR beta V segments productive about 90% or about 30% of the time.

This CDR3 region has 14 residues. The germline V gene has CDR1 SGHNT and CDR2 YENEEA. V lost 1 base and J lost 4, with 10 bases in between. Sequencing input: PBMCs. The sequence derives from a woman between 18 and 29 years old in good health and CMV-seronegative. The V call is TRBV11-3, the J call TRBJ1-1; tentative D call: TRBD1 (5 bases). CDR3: CASSLGGGVTEAFF. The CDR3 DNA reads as TGTGCCAGCAGCTTAGGGGGGGGAGTCACTGAAGCTTTCTTT.